The clone carrying this TCR beta chain showed up many times. CDR1 and CDR2 from the germline V gene are MNHNS and SASEGT. Trimming at V came to 5 bases and at J to 4 bases, leaving 5 bases not matched to a gene. The CDR3 totals 14 residues. The sample belongs to a study of T cells in Graves' hyperthyroidism and ophthalmopathy. Amplified regions were TCR beta CDR3 sequences from RNA transcripts. HTBI primers were employed in a first-round RT-PCR of the TCR CDR3. TCRdb ran MiXCR on the multiplex PCR reads and lists one entry per CDR3 protein. The sample has roughly 180,000 distinct CDR3 sequences; just under 9.5% are singletons.

Sequencing was carried out using blood. The clonotype comes from a woman aged 18-35 years with Graves' hyperthyroidism that later progressed to Graves' ophthalmopathy. The chain combines TRBV6-1 with TRBJ1-1; 9 bases align to TRBD1. In nucleotides, the CDR3 is TGTGCCAGCAGTCCTGGACAGGGGACCACTGAAGCTTTCTTT. This sequence encodes CASSPGQGTTEAFF.